The 30 T cell receptor beta chains listed next were all sequenced from one sample in a study of blood T cell repertoires in COVID-19. Profiling relied on immunoSEQ multiplex PCR, and the TCRdb table lists in-frame clones only, not all of them. The sample records about 300,000 clones, nearly 90% being singletons. Sequenced: PBMCs or T cells enriched from blood (not recorded which). The source is a woman aged 18-29 years with acute COVID-19.

The chain combines TRBV27 with TRBJ1-1; D is perhaps TRBD1 (6 bases). Germline loops: CDR1 MNHEY, CDR2 SMNVEV (reference sequence). V lost 5 bases, J lost 3 bases, and 10 bases lay in between. The CDR3 is made up of 13 amino acids. CDR3 in amino acids: CASSLQGYTEAFF. The DNA of the CDR3 is TGTGCCAGCAGTCTACAGGGCTACACTGAAGCTTTCTTT.

The chain couples TRBV3-1 (or the pseudogene TRBV3-2) to TRBJ1-2; 7 nucleotides match TRBD1. Trimming at V came to 4 bases and at J to 4 bases, leaving 6 bases not matched to a gene. CDR1 and CDR2 from the germline V gene are LGHDT and YNNKEL (reference sequence). The CDR3 extends over 14 amino acids. The CDR3 coding sequence is TGTGCCAGCAGCCGATGGGGACAGCTCTATGGCTACACCTTC. This sequence encodes CASSRWGQLYGYTF.

The chain has TRBV19 and TRBJ2-1, with 8 bases aligning to TRBD2. The CDR3 is 14 residues long. The germline gives CDR1 LNHDA, CDR2 SQIVND (reference sequence). The trim removed 7 bases at V and 2 bases at J, leaving 4 bases unmatched. The DNA for the CDR3 is TGTGCCAGTATAAGCGGGAGTGCCTACAATGAGCAGTTCTTC. The encoded protein is CASISGSAYNEQFF.

The chain combines TRBV14 with TRBJ1-1; D call uncertain. Germline V gene sequence: CDR1 SGHDN, CDR2 FVKESK. The CDR3 length is 13 residues. Trimming took 8 bases from V and 0 from J, leaving 10 bases between them. CDR3: CASAEGMNTEAFF. The CDR3 DNA reads TGTGCCAGCGCCGAGGGCATGAACACTGAAGCTTTCTTT.

CDR3 protein: CASSSTENTEAFF. In nucleotides, the CDR3 is TGTGCCAGCTCATCTACAGAGAACACTGAAGCTTTCTTT. This chain connects TRBV18 to TRBJ1-1; D not certain. Germline loops: CDR1 KGHSH, CDR2 LQKENI. The CDR3 spans 13 residues. The V end lost 5 bases, the J end lost 1 base, and 8 bases lay between the germline ends.

The V and J genes are TRBV2 and TRBJ2-2; 8 nucleotides line up with TRBD1. Germline lookup yields CDR1 SNHLY and CDR2 FYNNEI. J gave up 7 bases and V 10 bases, and 11 bases lay outside the gene matches. The CDR3 has 14 amino acids. The CDR3 sequence: CATRGQVGGGELFF. The CDR3 coding sequence is TGTGCCACACGGGGACAGGTCGGTGGCGGGGAGCTGTTTTTT.

The chain employs TRBV28 and TRBJ2-1; tentatively, D is TRBD1 (5 bases). Germline V gives CDR1 MDHEN, CDR2 SYDVKM. CDR3 size: 13 residues. With 9 bases removed from V and 9 bases from J, the gap between germline ends came to 18 bases. The CDR3 sequence is CASLPTGAFEQFF. In DNA, the CDR3 is TGTGCCAGTCTACCTACAGGTGCTTTTGAGCAGTTCTTC. Filled out from reference TRBV28 and TRBJ2-1, the complete variable domain reads DVKVTQSSRYLVKRTGEKVFLECVQDMDHENMFWYRQDPGLGLRLIYFSYDVKMKEKGDIPEGYSVSREKKERFSLILESASTNQTSMYLCASLPTGAFEQFFGPGTRLTVL.

The genes are TRBV6-5 and TRBJ1-2; 10 bases match TRBD1. Per germline, CDR1 MNHEY and CDR2 SVGAGI. The CDR3 has 13 residues. The V gene end was trimmed by 7 bases and the J gene end by 8 bases; junction bases not matched to a gene: 7. The CDR3 nucleotides read TGTGCCAGCAACCCCGGGACAGGGGACGGCTACACCTTC. It specifies CASNPGTGDGYTF.

The V call is TRBV7-9, the J call TRBJ2-6; perhaps TRBD1 as D (5 bases). Trimming removed 5 bases at V and 0 bases at J, with 8 bases between. This CDR3 is 15 amino acids long. Germline CDR1 SEHNR, CDR2 FQNEAQ (reference sequence). CDR3 sequence reads: CASSHRNSGANVLTF. CDR3 in DNA: TGTGCCAGCAGCCACAGGAACTCTGGGGCCAACGTCCTGACTTTC.

The rearrangement links TRBV25-1 to TRBJ1-2; D not certain. This CDR3 region has 11 residues. CDR1 MGHDK and CDR2 SYGVNS come from the germline V gene. Trimming removed 4 bases at V and 2 bases at J, with 2 bases between. This CDR3 reads CASSVNYGYTF. CDR3 coding DNA: TGTGCCAGCAGTGTAAACTATGGCTACACCTTC.

The genes are TRBV2 and TRBJ1-5, with 8 nucleotides matching TRBD1. The CDR3 is made up of 14 amino acids. Trimming cost V 6 bases and J 4 bases; bases outside gene matches: 5. CDR1 is SNHLY and CDR2 is FYNNEI in the germline V gene. The CDR3 sequence: CASSRDRRNQPQHF. In DNA form, the CDR3 reads TGTGCCAGCAGCCGGGACAGGCGAAATCAGCCCCAGCATTTT.

The chain combines TRBV6-5 with TRBJ1-2; TRBD1 might be the D (5 bases). Looked up from germline, CDR1 is MNHEY and CDR2 is SVGAGI. V was cut by 6 bases and J by 6 bases, with 17 bases left in between. This CDR3 comprises 14 residues. CDR3 DNA: TGTGCCAGCAGATCGACAGTCAGTGACGATGGCTACACCTTC. It codes for CASRSTVSDDGYTF.

The chain is built from TRBV5-1 and TRBJ2-5; D is unresolved. Germline loops: CDR1 SGHRS, CDR2 YFSETQ. The germline V and J ends were trimmed by 0 bases and 4 bases, with 10 bases remaining between them. The CDR3 loop spans 14 amino acids. CDR3 DNA: TGCGCCAGCAGCTTGGGAGGCCTGGGAGAGACCCAGTACTTC. This gives the protein CASSLGGLGETQYF.

The chain employs TRBV19 and TRBJ1-2; D gene uncertain. Between the trimmed V and J ends, which lost 3 bases and 7 bases, there was a span of 18 bases. Germline lookup yields CDR1 LNHDA and CDR2 SQIVND (reference sequence). The length of the CDR3 is 15 residues. The CDR3 region is CASSITLPGSSGYTF. The DNA for the CDR3 is TGTGCCAGTAGTATTACACTTCCGGGATCGAGTGGCTACACCTTC.

This chain uses TRBV7-3 with TRBJ2-2; D unresolved. The CDR3 has 13 amino acids. V gave up 4 bases and J gave up 0 bases, with 3 bases separating them. Per the germline V gene, CDR1 is SGHTA and CDR2 is FQGTGA. DNA of the CDR3: TGTGCCAGCAGCTCTACGAACACCGGGGAGCTGTTTTTT. Translating gives CASSSTNTGELFF.

This chain connects TRBV27 to TRBJ1-1; perhaps TRBD1 as D (6 bases). Germline V lookup: CDR1 MNHEY, CDR2 SMNVEV (reference sequence). This CDR3 is built from 16 residues. V was trimmed by 4 bases and J by 0 bases, leaving 15 bases between them. This chain's CDR3 is CASSSGGQQLNTEAFF. The CDR3 DNA follows: TGTGCCAGCAGTTCAGGAGGACAGCAATTGAACACTGAAGCTTTCTTT.

The chain links TRBV10-3 to TRBJ2-3; 7 nucleotides line up with TRBD2. Germline V gene lookup returns CDR1 ENHRY and CDR2 SYGVKD. The CDR3 length is 16 residues. Trimming cost V 2 bases and J 3 bases; bases outside gene matches: 8. This CDR3 is CAISEIPRAGTDTQYF. The DNA of the CDR3 is TGTGCCATCAGTGAGATCCCCCGAGCGGGAACAGATACGCAGTATTTT.

In regard to this clone: Other DNA sequences in this specimen translate into the identical CDR3. The J gene is TRBJ2-5, the V gene TRBV2; TRBD2 might be the D (6 bases). This CDR3 has 13 amino acids. Trimming removed 5 bases at V and 1 base at J, with 8 bases between. The germline CDR1 and CDR2 sequences are SNHLY and FYNNEI. The CDR3: CASSRDSQETQYF. The CDR3 DNA follows: TGTGCCAGCAGTCGGGACTCCCAAGAGACCCAGTACTTC.

The rearrangement links TRBV7-2 to TRBJ2-5, with D perhaps matching TRBD2 (6 bases). The V end was cut by 4 bases, the J end by 5 bases, with 17 bases between. CDR1 and CDR2 from the germline V gene are SGHTA and FQGNSA. The CDR3 sequence is 15 residues long. The chain's CDR3 is CASSSQPGAQETQYF. The DNA for the CDR3 is TGTGCCAGCAGCTCCCAACCGGGAGCACAGGAGACCCAGTACTTC.

This sequence joins TRBV2 and TRBJ1-4; 10 bases fit TRBD1. V was clipped by 10 bases and J by 8 bases; unmatched bases: 7. Looked up from germline, CDR1 is SNHLY and CDR2 is FYNNEI. This CDR3 is 13 amino acids long. In DNA form, the CDR3 reads TGTGCCATCACCGGGACAGGGGCCGAAAAACTGTTTTTT. Translated, it gives CAITGTGAEKLFF. Using reference TRBV2 and TRBJ1-4 for the parts outside the CDR3, the full variable domain is EPEVTQTPSHQVTQMGQEVILRCVPISNHLYFYWYRQILGQKVEFLVSFYNNEISEKSEIFDDQFSVERPDGSNFTLKIRSTKLEDSAMYFCAITGTGAEKLFFGSGTQLSVL.

This chain links TRBV5-1 with TRBJ2-3; tentatively, D is TRBD2 (6 bases). The CDR3 has 15 residues. The V gene lost 1 base and the J gene lost 6 bases, with 15 bases spanning the gap. Germline V gene data show CDR1 as SGHRS and CDR2 as YFSETQ. This chain's CDR3 is CASSLNSGLLDTQYF. The CDR3 DNA sequence: TGCGCCAGCAGCTTGAATAGCGGTTTGTTGGATACGCAGTATTTT. The variable domain in full, with the rest retrieved from reference TRBV5-1 and TRBJ2-3, is KAGVTQTPRYLIKTRGQQVTLSCSPISGHRSVSWYQQTPGQGLQFLFEYFSETQRNKGNFPGRFSGRQFSNSRSEMNVSTLELGDSALYLCASSLNSGLLDTQYFGPGTRLTVL.

This chain connects TRBV10-3 to TRBJ1-2; D perhaps matches TRBD1 (5 bases). Trimming cost V 7 bases and J 4 bases, with 13 bases left between them. The CDR3 consists of 13 residues. CDR1 is ENHRY and CDR2 is SYGVKD in the germline V gene. Here the CDR3 DNA reads TGTGCCATCACCGAACAGGTTTCCTATGGCTACACCTTC. Residues: CAITEQVSYGYTF.

CDR3 in DNA: TGTGCCAGCAGACCAGCGGGAGGGCCTCGGTACGAGCAGTACTTC. Its protein is CASRPAGGPRYEQYF. The J gene is TRBJ2-7, the V gene TRBV6-5; 10 bases line up with TRBD2. The germline V gene has CDR1 MNHEY and CDR2 SVGAGI. The junction had 9 bases not matched to a gene; V was cut back by 6 bases and J by 4 bases. CDR3 length: 15 residues.

The V gene is TRBV6-5, the J gene TRBJ2-1; no firm D call. Trimming removed 7 bases at V and 5 bases at J, with 9 bases between. In germline, CDR1 is MNHEY, CDR2 SVGAGI. The CDR3 length is 12 residues. CDR3 region: CASKKTHNEQFF. CDR3 nucleotides: TGTGCCAGCAAAAAGACTCACAATGAGCAGTTCTTC.

This clone came up a few times. The gene calls are TRBV7-6 and TRBJ1-2; perhaps TRBD1 as D (6 bases). Per the germline V gene, CDR1 is SGHVS and CDR2 is FNYEAQ. Trimming took 5 bases from V and 7 from J, leaving 17 bases between them. The CDR3 loop spans 14 amino acids. For the CDR3, the DNA is TGTGCCAGCAGCAGAGAGGGGGGGCAGGGTGGCTACACCTTC. It encodes CASSREGGQGGYTF.

The chain has TRBV19 and TRBJ2-7, with D possibly TRBD2 on 6 matching bases. The V end lost 6 bases, the J end lost 0 bases, and 6 bases lay between the germline ends. The CDR3 has 12 residues. Per the germline V gene, CDR1 is LNHDA and CDR2 is SQIVND (reference sequence). CDR3 in amino acids: CASSGGSYEQYF. Here the CDR3 DNA reads TGTGCCAGTAGCGGGGGCTCCTACGAGCAGTACTTC. Complete variable domain (other parts from reference TRBV19 and TRBJ2-7): DGGITQSPKYLFRKEGQNVTLSCEQNLNHDAMYWYRQDPGQGLRLIYYSQIVNDFQKGDIAEGYSVSREKKESFPLTVTSAQKNPTAFYLCASSGGSYEQYFGPGTRLTVT.

The DNA for the CDR3 is TGTGCCAGCAGGGGACAGGGTTATTTCTCCTACGAGCAGTACTTC. Residues: CASRGQGYFSYEQYF. The rearrangement uses TRBV28 and TRBJ2-7, with 9 bases that match TRBD1. Unmatched junction bases numbered 6, after V lost 6 bases and J lost 0 bases. The length of the CDR3 is 15 residues. The germline CDR1 and CDR2 sequences are MDHEN and SYDVKM.

This clone was observed once. CDR3 DNA sequence: TGTGCCAGCAGCGGCCAAGCGGGAGCGCCCCACACCGCCGGGGAGCTGTTTTTT. Its translation is CASSGQAGAPHTAGELFF. V usage is TRBV7-2 and J usage is TRBJ2-2; 8 bases fit TRBD2. Germline trimming cut 5 bases from V and 6 bases from J; bases unmatched to any gene: 17. CDR3 size: 18 residues. Per the germline V gene, CDR1 is SGHTA and CDR2 is FQGNSA.

The J gene is TRBJ2-7, the V gene TRBV27, with a weak D call TRBD1 (6 bases). Trimming took off 6 bases at V and 7 bases at J, with 13 bases between the two ends. The length of the CDR3 is 12 residues. Germline CDR1 MNHEY, CDR2 SMNVEV (reference sequence). The CDR3 loop reads CASSHLRGEQYF. CDR3 in DNA: TGTGCCAGCAGCCATCTCAGGGGTGAGCAGTACTTC.

This clone has a handful of counts. The chain uses TRBV7-2 and TRBJ1-1, with a weak D call TRBD1 (5 bases). Trimming cost V 1 base and J 4 bases, with 13 bases left between them. This CDR3 is built from 15 residues. The germline gives CDR1 SGHTA, CDR2 FQGNSA. The CDR3 DNA reads as TGTGCCAGCAGCTTAGATGCAGGGCTTGGCACTGAAGCTTTCTTT. It specifies CASSLDAGLGTEAFF.